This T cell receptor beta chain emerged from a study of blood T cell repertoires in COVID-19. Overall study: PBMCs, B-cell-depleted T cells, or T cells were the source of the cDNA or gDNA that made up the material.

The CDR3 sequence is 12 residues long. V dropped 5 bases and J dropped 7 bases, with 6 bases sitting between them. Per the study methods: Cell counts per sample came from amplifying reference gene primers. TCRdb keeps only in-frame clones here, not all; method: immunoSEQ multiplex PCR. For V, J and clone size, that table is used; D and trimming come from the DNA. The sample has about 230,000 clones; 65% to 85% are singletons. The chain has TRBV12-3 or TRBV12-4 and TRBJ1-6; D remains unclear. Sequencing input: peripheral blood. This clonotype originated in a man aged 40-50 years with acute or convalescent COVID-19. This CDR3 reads CASSQKNSPLHF. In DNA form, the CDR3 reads TGTGCCAGCAGTCAAAAAAATTCACCCCTCCACTTT.